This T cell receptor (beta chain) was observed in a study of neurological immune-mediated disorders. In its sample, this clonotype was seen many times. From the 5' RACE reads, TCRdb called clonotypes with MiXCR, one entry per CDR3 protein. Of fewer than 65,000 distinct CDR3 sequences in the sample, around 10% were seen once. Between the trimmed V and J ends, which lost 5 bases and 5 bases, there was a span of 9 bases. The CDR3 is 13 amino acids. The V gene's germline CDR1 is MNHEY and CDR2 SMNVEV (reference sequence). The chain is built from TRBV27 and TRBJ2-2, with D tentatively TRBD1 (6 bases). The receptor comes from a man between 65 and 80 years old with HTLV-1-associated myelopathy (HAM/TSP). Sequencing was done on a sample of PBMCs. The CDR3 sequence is CASSTRGTGELFF. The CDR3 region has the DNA TGTGCCAGCAGTACCAGGGGAACCGGGGAGCTGTTTTTT.